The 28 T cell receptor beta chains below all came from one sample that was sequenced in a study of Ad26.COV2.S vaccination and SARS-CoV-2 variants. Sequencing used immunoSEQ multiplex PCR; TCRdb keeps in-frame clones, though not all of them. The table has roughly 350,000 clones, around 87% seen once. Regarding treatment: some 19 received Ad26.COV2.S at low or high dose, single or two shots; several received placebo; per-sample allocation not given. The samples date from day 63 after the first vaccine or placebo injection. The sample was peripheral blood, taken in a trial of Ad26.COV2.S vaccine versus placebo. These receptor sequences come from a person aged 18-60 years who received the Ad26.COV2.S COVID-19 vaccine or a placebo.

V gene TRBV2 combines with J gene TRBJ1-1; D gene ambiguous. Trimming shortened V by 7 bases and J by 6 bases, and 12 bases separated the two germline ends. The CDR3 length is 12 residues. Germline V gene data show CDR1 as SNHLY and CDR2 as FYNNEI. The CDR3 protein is CASTTLQAEAFF. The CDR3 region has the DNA TGTGCCAGCACCACCCTTCAGGCTGAAGCTTTCTTT.

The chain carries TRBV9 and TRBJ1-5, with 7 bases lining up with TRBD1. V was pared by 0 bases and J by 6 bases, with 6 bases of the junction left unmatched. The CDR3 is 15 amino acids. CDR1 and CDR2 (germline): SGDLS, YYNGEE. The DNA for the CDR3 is TGTGCCAGCAGCGTAGAGCCAGGGGGTAGTCAGCCCCAGCATTTT. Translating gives CASSVEPGGSQPQHF.

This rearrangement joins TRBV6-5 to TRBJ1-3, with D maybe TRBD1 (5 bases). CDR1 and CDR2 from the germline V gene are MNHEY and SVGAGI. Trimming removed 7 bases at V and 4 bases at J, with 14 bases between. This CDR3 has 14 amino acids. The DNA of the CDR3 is TGTGCCAGCAAAACGGGGGGTAGGGGAAACACCATATATTTT. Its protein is CASKTGGRGNTIYF.

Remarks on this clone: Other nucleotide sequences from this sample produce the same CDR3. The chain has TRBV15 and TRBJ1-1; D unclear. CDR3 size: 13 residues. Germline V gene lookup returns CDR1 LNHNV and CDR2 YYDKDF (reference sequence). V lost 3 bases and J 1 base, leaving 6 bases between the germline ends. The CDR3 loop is CATSRVKNTEAFF. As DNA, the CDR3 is TGTGCCACCAGCAGGGTAAAGAACACTGAAGCTTTCTTT.

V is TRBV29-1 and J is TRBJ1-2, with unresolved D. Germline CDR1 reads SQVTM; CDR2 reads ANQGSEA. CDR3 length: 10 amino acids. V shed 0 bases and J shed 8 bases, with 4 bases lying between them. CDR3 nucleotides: TGCAGCGTTGAAGAGAGAGGCTACACCTTC. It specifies CSVEERGYTF.

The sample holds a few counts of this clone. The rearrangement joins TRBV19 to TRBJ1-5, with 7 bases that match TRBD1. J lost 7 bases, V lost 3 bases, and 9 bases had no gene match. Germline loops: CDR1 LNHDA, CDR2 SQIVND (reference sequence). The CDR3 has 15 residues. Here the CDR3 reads CASSIISTGHQPQHF. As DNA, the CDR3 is TGTGCCAGTAGTATCATATCGACAGGGCACCAGCCCCAGCATTTT.

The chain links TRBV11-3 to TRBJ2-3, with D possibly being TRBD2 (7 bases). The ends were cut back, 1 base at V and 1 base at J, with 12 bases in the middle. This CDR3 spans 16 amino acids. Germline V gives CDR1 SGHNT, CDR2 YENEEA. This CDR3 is CASSLGGGAGTDTQYF. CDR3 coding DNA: TGTGCCAGCAGCTTAGGTGGGGGGGCTGGCACAGATACGCAGTATTTT.

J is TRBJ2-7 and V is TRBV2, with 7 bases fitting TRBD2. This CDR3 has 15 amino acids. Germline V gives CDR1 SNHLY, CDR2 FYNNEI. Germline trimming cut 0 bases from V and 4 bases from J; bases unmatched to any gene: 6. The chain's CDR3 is CASSEAFRGVYEQYF. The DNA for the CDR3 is TGTGCCAGCAGTGAAGCATTCCGGGGGGTATACGAGCAGTACTTC.

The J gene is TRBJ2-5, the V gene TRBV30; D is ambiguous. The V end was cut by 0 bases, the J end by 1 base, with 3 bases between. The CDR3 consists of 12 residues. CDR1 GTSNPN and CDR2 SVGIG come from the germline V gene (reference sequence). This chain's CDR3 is CAWSVAQETQYF. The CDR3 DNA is TGTGCCTGGAGTGTAGCCCAAGAGACCCAGTACTTC.

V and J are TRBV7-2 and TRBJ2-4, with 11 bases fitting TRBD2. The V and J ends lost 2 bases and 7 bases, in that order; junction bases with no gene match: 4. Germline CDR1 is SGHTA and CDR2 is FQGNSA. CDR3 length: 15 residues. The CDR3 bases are TGTGCCAGCAGCTTATTAGCGGGGGGGCCTAACATTCAGTACTTC. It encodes CASSLLAGGPNIQYF.

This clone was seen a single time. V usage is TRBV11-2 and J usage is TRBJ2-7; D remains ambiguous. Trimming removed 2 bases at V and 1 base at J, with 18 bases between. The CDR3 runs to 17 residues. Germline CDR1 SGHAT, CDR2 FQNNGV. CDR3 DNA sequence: TGTGCCAGCAGCTTAAAATTGGTAGGTAGGGTTTCCTACGAGCAGTACTTC. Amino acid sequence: CASSLKLVGRVSYEQYF.

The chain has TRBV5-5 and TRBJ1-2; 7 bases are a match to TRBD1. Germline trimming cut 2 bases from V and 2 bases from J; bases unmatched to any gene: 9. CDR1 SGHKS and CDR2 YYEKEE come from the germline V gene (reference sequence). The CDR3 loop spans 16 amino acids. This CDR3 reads CASSFTYRDSNYGYTF. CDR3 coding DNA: TGTGCCAGCAGCTTTACCTACCGGGACAGCAACTATGGCTACACCTTC.

The CDR3 protein is CASSQTGRIPPYEQYF. In DNA, the CDR3 is TGTGCCAGCAGCCAGACAGGGCGGATTCCTCCCTACGAGCAGTACTTC. The chain recombines TRBV7-9 with TRBJ2-7; 7 nucleotides match TRBD1. The CDR3 loop spans 16 amino acids. V gave up 5 bases and J gave up 2 bases; unmatched junction bases: 12. Per germline, CDR1 SEHNR and CDR2 FQNEAQ (reference sequence).

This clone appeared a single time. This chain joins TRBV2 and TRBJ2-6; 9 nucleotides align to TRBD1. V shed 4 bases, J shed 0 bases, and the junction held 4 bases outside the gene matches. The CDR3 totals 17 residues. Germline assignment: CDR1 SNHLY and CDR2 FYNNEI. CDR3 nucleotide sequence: TGTGCCAGCAGTGGGGACAGGGACTACTCTGGGGCCAACGTCCTGACTTTC. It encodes CASSGDRDYSGANVLTF.

The CDR3 region has the DNA TGTGCCAGTAGTAACCCGGCGGACAGGGCCTCCTATGGCTACACCTTC. Its translation: CASSNPADRASYGYTF. This chain uses TRBV19 with TRBJ1-2, with TRBD1 matching 8 bases. The CDR3 loop spans 16 amino acids. With 4 bases clipped from V and 4 bases from J, the junction kept 11 bases outside the gene matches. CDR1 is LNHDA, CDR2 SQIVND, per germline (reference sequence).

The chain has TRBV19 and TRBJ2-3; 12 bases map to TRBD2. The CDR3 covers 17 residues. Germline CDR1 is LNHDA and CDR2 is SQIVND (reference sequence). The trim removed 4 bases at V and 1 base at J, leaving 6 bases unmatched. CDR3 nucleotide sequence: TGTGCCAGTAGTAATAGACTAGCGGGGGCCCGCACAGATACGCAGTATTTT. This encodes CASSNRLAGARTDTQYF.

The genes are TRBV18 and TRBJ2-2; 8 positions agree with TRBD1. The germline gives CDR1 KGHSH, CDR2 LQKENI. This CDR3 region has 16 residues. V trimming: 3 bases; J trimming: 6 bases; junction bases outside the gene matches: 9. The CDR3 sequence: CASSPRQGLEAGELFF. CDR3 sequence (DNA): TGTGCCAGCTCACCCCGACAGGGGTTGGAGGCCGGGGAGCTGTTTTTT. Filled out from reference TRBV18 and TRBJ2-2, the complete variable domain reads NAGVMQNPRHLVRRRGQEARLRCSPMKGHSHVYWYRQLPEEGLKFMVYLQKENIIDESGMPKERFSAEFPKEGPSILRIQQVVRGDSAAYFCASSPRQGLEAGELFFGEGSRLTVL.

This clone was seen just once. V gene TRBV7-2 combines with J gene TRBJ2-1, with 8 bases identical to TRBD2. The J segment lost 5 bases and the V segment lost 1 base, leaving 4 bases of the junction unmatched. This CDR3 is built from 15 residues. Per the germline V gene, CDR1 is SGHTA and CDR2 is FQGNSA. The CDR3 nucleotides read TGTGCCAGCAGCTTAGTTAGCGGGATTAACAATGAGCAGTTCTTC. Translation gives CASSLVSGINNEQFF.

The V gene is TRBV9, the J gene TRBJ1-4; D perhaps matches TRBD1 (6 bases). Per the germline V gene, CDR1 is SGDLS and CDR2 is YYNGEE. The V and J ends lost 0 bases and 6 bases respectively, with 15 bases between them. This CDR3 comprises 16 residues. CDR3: CASSVEGGRVDEKLFF. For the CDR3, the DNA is TGTGCCAGCAGCGTAGAGGGGGGCAGGGTGGATGAAAAACTGTTTTTT.

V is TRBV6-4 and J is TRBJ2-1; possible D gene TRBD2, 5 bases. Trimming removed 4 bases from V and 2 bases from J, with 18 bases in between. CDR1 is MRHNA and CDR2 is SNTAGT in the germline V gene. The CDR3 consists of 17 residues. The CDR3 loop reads CASSAPKRAQPYNEQFF. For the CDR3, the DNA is TGTGCCAGCAGTGCCCCCAAGAGGGCACAGCCCTACAATGAGCAGTTCTTC.

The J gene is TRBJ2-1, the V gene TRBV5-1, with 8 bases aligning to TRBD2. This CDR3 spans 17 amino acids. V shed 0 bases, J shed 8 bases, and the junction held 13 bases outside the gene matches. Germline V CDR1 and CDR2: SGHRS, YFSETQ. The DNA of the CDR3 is TGCGCCAGCAGCTTGGTGCGGGGGACCGCGGGAGGCGATGAGCAGTTCTTC. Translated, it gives CASSLVRGTAGGDEQFF.

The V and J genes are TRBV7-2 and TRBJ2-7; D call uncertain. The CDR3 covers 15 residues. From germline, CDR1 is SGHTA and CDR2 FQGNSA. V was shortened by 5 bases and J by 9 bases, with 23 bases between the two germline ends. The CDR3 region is CASSADGRNSIVQYF. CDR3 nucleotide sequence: TGTGCCAGCAGCGCGGACGGCAGGAACTCTATCGTGCAGTACTTC.

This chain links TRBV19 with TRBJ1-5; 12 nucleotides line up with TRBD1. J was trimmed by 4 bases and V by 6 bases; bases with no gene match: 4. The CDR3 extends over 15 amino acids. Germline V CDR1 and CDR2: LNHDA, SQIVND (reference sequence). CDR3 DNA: TGTGCCAGTAGATGGGACAGGGGGCTTAATCAGCCCCAGCATTTT. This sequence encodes CASRWDRGLNQPQHF.

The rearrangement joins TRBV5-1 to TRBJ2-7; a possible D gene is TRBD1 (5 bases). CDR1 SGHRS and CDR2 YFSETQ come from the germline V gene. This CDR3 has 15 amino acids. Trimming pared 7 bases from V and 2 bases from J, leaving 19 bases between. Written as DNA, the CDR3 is TGCGCCAGCTATATCGGACCACAGGCGCCCTACGAGCAGTACTTC. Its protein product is CASYIGPQAPYEQYF.

The CDR3 nucleotides are TGTGCCACGTGGACTAGCGGGGGTACTAGAGGGGAGCTGTTTTTT. This translates into CATWTSGGTRGELFF. The chain employs TRBV10-3 and TRBJ2-2, with 13 nucleotides matching TRBD2. Germline V gene data show CDR1 as ENHRY and CDR2 as SYGVKD. The CDR3 runs 15 residues. V shed 10 bases and J 8 bases; nucleotides not matched to a gene: 10.

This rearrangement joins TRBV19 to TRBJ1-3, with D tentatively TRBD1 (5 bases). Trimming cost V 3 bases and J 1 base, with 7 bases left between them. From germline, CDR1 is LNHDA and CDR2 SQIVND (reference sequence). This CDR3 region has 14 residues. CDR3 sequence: CASSMAGSGNTIYF. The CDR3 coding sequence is TGTGCCAGTAGTATGGCAGGGTCTGGAAACACCATATATTTT. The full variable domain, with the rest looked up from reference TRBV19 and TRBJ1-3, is DGGITQSPKYLFRKEGQNVTLSCEQNLNHDAMYWYRQDPGQGLRLIYYSQIVNDFQKGDIAEGYSVSREKKESFPLTVTSAQKNPTAFYLCASSMAGSGNTIYFGEGSWLTVV.

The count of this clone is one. The CDR3 nucleotides are TGTGCCAGCAGCCAAGGGGCGAGGGTGGGTGAAAAACTGTTTTTT. Amino acid sequence: CASSQGARVGEKLFF. V gene TRBV3-1 (or the pseudogene TRBV3-2) combines with J gene TRBJ1-4; D ambiguous. The CDR3 runs to 15 residues. V lost 1 base and J lost 7, with 13 bases in between. CDR1 and CDR2 (germline): LGHDT, YNNKEL (reference sequence).

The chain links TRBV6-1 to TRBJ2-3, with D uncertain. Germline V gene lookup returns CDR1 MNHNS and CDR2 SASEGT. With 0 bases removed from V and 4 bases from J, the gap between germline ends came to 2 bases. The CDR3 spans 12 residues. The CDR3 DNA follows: TGTGCCAGCAGTGAAGCTCCAGATACGCAGTATTTT. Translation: CASSEAPDTQYF.